This T cell receptor (beta chain) came from a study of shared T cell receptors in the human thymus. Generated by immunoSEQ multiplex PCR, the TCRdb table keeps only in-frame clones and is missing some. The sample lists 600,000 to 900,000 clones; 70% to 90% were seen once. CDR1 and CDR2 (germline): SEHNR, FQNEAQ (reference sequence). The CDR3 sequence is 13 residues long. Trimming pared 5 bases from V and 6 bases from J, leaving 10 bases between. These data were also reused for a study on human thymus T cells. That source notes: Thymus was obtained from resections taken during corrective heart surgery. Seemingly biased V and J gene usage marked thymic and blood repertoires.

This chain joins TRBV7-9 and TRBJ2-2; D is undetermined. The receptor comes from a girl under three years old with a congenital heart defect. Sequenced sample: thymocytes. CDR3 amino acids: CASSRNSAGELFF. CDR3 coding DNA: TGTGCCAGCAGCCGAAACTCCGCCGGGGAGCTGTTTTTT.